This entry lists 26 T cell receptor beta chains sequenced from one sample in a study of neurological immune-mediated disorders. TCRdb reanalysed the 5' RACE reads using MiXCR and keeps one entry per CDR3 protein. This table holds 90,000 to 150,000 distinct CDR3 sequences, about 3.4% found once. The sequenced sample was PBMCs. These receptors came from a woman younger than 45 with multiple sclerosis.

This clonotype was seen repeatedly, ten times or more. CDR3 protein: CASSEGGTELFF. The CDR3 coding sequence is TGCGCCAGCAGTGAGGGGGGGACGGAGCTGTTTTTT. The chain uses TRBV10-1 and TRBJ2-2; the D gene is possibly TRBD2 (6 bases). CDR3 length: 12 residues. The V gene's germline CDR1 is WNHNN and CDR2 SYGVQD (reference sequence). Trimming took off 2 bases at V and 10 bases at J, with 8 bases between the two ends.

This clonotype was counted at least ten times. The rearrangement joins TRBV5-1 to TRBJ2-3, with 10 bases lining up with TRBD2. Germline assignment: CDR1 SGHRS and CDR2 YFSETQ. V gave up 0 bases and J gave up 1 base; unmatched junction bases: 14. The CDR3 is 20 residues long. The CDR3 protein is CASSLAGLAETHRGTDTQYF. CDR3 DNA sequence: TGCGCCAGCAGCTTGGCCGGACTAGCGGAGACCCATCGGGGCACAGATACGCAGTATTTT.

This clonotype came up many times. This chain connects TRBV12-5 to TRBJ1-5, with 9 bases matching TRBD1. Germline CDR1 reads LGHNT; CDR2 reads FRNRAP. With 3 bases clipped from V and 0 bases from J, the junction kept 12 bases outside the gene matches. The CDR3 length is 19 residues. CDR3 residues: CASGFMPGQGPYSNQPQHF. In DNA form, the CDR3 reads TGTGCTAGTGGTTTTATGCCGGGACAGGGTCCCTATAGCAATCAGCCCCAGCATTTT.

The CDR3: CASSLIWGEAFF. In nucleotides, the CDR3 is TGTGCCAGCAGTTTGATTTGGGGTGAAGCTTTCTTT. V usage is TRBV28 and J usage is TRBJ1-1; D gene uncertain. The CDR3 is 12 residues long. Germline V lookup: CDR1 MDHEN, CDR2 SYDVKM. The germline V and J ends were trimmed by 3 bases and 7 bases, with 9 bases remaining between them.

This clonotype was observed many times. This sequence joins TRBV5-6 and TRBJ2-5; no clear D gene. Germline CDR1 and CDR2: SGHDT and YYEEEE. CDR3 length: 13 amino acids. V was trimmed by 1 base and J by 4 bases, leaving 8 bases between them. DNA of the CDR3: TGTGCCAGCAGCTTGTGGGCGCTAGAGACCCAGTACTTC. Its translation is CASSLWALETQYF.

At least ten counts were recorded for this clonotype. V usage is TRBV25-1 and J usage is TRBJ2-1; tentative D call: TRBD2 (5 bases). Germline V lookup: CDR1 MGHDK, CDR2 SYGVNS. The CDR3 extends over 17 amino acids. V lost 3 bases and J lost 2, with 17 bases in between. CDR3 sequence: CASSDVSGTLTYNEQFF. CDR3 DNA: TGTGCCAGCAGTGATGTCTCGGGAACCCTCACCTACAATGAGCAGTTCTTC.

This clonotype was detected ten times or more. The J gene is TRBJ1-2, the V gene TRBV4-3, with 10 bases fitting TRBD1. V shed 0 bases and J 8 bases; nucleotides not matched to a gene: 6. Germline CDR1 reads LGHNA; CDR2 reads YSLEER. This CDR3 spans 15 amino acids. CDR3 in amino acids: CASSQDLTGGRGYTF. Here the CDR3 DNA reads TGCGCCAGCAGCCAAGACCTGACAGGGGGCAGAGGCTACACCTTC.

This clonotype was counted ten times or more. The V and J genes are TRBV5-1 and TRBJ1-1; no reliable D call. V was trimmed by 6 bases and J by 0 bases, leaving 15 bases between them. Germline assignment: CDR1 SGHRS and CDR2 YFSETQ. The CDR3 runs to 15 residues. In DNA form, the CDR3 reads TGCGCCAGCACCGAATCGGCAGGCCTGAACACTGAAGCTTTCTTT. Protein sequence: CASTESAGLNTEAFF.

The J gene is TRBJ2-1, the V gene TRBV19; 14 bases are a match to TRBD2. The CDR3 is 15 residues long. The germline V gene encodes CDR1 LNHDA and CDR2 SQIVND (reference sequence). The V segment lost 7 bases and the J segment 9 bases; nucleotides outside the gene matches: 8. CDR3 in amino acids: CASTPGLAGVVEQFF. For the CDR3, the DNA is TGTGCCAGTACCCCGGGACTAGCGGGAGTAGTTGAGCAGTTCTTC. Combining the CDR3 with reference TRBV19 and TRBJ2-1 gives the whole variable domain DGGITQSPKYLFRKEGQNVTLSCEQNLNHDAMYWYRQDPGQGLRLIYYSQIVNDFQKGDIAEGYSVSREKKESFPLTVTSAQKNPTAFYLCASTPGLAGVVEQFFGPGTRLTVL.

The table lists this clonotype with many counts. The V call is TRBV12-3 or TRBV12-4, the J call TRBJ1-1, with a weak D call TRBD1 (5 bases). CDR3 length equals 14 residues. V gave up 6 bases and J gave up 3 bases, with 14 bases separating them. In nucleotides, the CDR3 is TGTGCCAGCAGCTCGTGGGGGGGGGACACTGAAGCTTTCTTT. Amino acid sequence: CASSSWGGDTEAFF.

This clonotype was observed a few times. The rearrangement uses TRBV6-5 and TRBJ2-7; 8 nucleotides agree with TRBD1. V lost 4 bases to trimming and J lost 5 bases; unmatched junction nucleotides: 7. CDR1 MNHEY and CDR2 SVGAGI come from the germline V gene. The CDR3 consists of 14 residues. CDR3 in amino acids: CASSSWDRSHEQYF. As DNA, the CDR3 is TGTGCCAGCAGTTCTTGGGACAGGTCCCACGAGCAGTACTTC.

This clonotype was counted many times. J is TRBJ2-3 and V is TRBV6-1; D unclear. CDR1 and CDR2 (germline): MNHNS, SASEGT. This CDR3 contains 14 residues. V was trimmed by 5 bases and J by 0 bases, leaving 9 bases between them. The CDR3 DNA reads as TGTGCCAGCAGTCAGAGTCATAGCACAGATACGCAGTATTTT. Its protein is CASSQSHSTDTQYF.

This clonotype was seen at least ten times. J is TRBJ2-3 and V is TRBV12-3 or TRBV12-4; D not resolved. The V end lost 7 bases, the J end lost 8 bases, and 10 bases lay between the germline ends. This CDR3 has 11 residues. DNA for the CDR3: TGTGCCAGCATAACAAAGGGTACGCAGTATTTT. It specifies CASITKGTQYF.

This clonotype has a count of ten or more. The chain carries TRBV20-1 and TRBJ2-3, with 10 bases identical to TRBD2. With V trimmed by 3 bases and J by 5 bases, 11 bases remained unmatched. This CDR3 has 16 residues. Germline CDR1 reads DFQATT; CDR2 reads SNEGSKA (reference sequence). CDR3 in amino acids: CSASEGAGGRRDTQYF. In DNA form, the CDR3 reads TGCAGTGCTAGTGAGGGAGCGGGGGGGCGGCGAGATACGCAGTATTTT.

This clonotype was detected ten times or more. The chain combines TRBV12-3 or TRBV12-4 with TRBJ2-3; possibly TRBD2 for D (7 bases). This CDR3 contains 16 residues. V lost 5 bases and J lost 2, with 17 bases in between. In DNA, the CDR3 is TGTGCCAGCAGTCCAGACGTCGCGGGGGCCACAGATACGCAGTATTTT. Its protein is CASSPDVAGATDTQYF.

This clonotype was recorded many times. The gene calls are TRBV20-1 and TRBJ1-1, with D maybe TRBD1 (5 bases). The CDR3 extends over 13 amino acids. V gave up 4 bases and J gave up 2 bases, with 11 bases separating them. Germline loops: CDR1 DFQATT, CDR2 SNEGSKA (reference sequence). The CDR3 nucleotides are TGCAGTGCTAAGATGACAGAAAACACTGAAGCTTTCTTT. It codes for CSAKMTENTEAFF.

This clonotype was seen ten or more times. V is TRBV6-1 and J is TRBJ1-2; the D is unclear. The CDR3 contains 13 residues. Germline loops: CDR1 MNHNS, CDR2 SASEGT. The V gene lost 7 bases and the J gene lost 0 bases, with 9 bases spanning the gap. The CDR3 sequence is CASTISSNYGYTF. DNA of the CDR3: TGTGCCAGCACAATCAGCTCTAACTATGGCTACACCTTC.

A single count supports this clonotype. This chain links TRBV3-1 with TRBJ1-2; D perhaps matches TRBD1 (6 bases). The CDR3 loop spans 12 amino acids. Trimming stripped 4 bases from V and 13 bases from J, with 16 bases between. The germline CDR1 and CDR2 sequences are LGHDT and YNNKEL (reference sequence). The CDR3 DNA reads TGTGCCAGCAGCCTTAGACAGTCGGGGGCCACCTTC. It encodes CASSLRQSGATF.

Many counts were recorded for this clonotype. The genes are TRBV3-1 and TRBJ2-5, with D possibly TRBD1 on 5 matching bases. The V gene's germline CDR1 is LGHDT and CDR2 YNNKEL (reference sequence). The ends were cut back, 3 bases at V and 2 bases at J, with 13 bases in the middle. This CDR3 spans 15 amino acids. The CDR3 DNA reads TGTGCCAGCAGCCAGGCATCAGGGTCTCAAGAGACCCAGTACTTC. Translated: CASSQASGSQETQYF.

There are many counts of this clonotype. V gene TRBV5-6 combines with J gene TRBJ2-4; D uncertain. CDR1 and CDR2 (germline): SGHDT, YYEEEE. V gave up 1 base and J gave up 6 bases, with 11 bases separating them. This CDR3 has 14 residues. Written as DNA, the CDR3 is TGTGCCAGCAGCTTGTGGCAGGTGATAAACATTCAGTACTTC. Translation: CASSLWQVINIQYF.

This clonotype has ten or more counts. This chain uses TRBV4-3 with TRBJ2-5, with 13 nucleotides matching TRBD2. Germline-derived CDR1 and CDR2 are LGHNA and YSLEER. CDR3 length: 18 amino acids. With V trimmed by 0 bases and J by 4 bases, 8 bases remained unmatched. The CDR3 reads CASSQELAGGRKAETQYF. The DNA for the CDR3 is TGCGCCAGCAGCCAAGAACTAGCGGGGGGGCGAAAAGCAGAGACCCAGTACTTC.

This clonotype has a count of ten or more. This chain connects TRBV5-1 to TRBJ1-2; 9 bases are shared with TRBD1. The germline V gene encodes CDR1 SGHRS and CDR2 YFSETQ. The V gene end was trimmed by 4 bases and the J gene end by 3 bases; junction bases not matched to a gene: 13. This CDR3 has 17 amino acids. For the CDR3, the DNA is TGCGCCAGCAGCCTAGACTCCCCGGGACAGGGACACTATGGCTACACCTTC. Amino acids: CASSLDSPGQGHYGYTF.

This clonotype was counted at least ten times. The chain has TRBV5-1 and TRBJ2-7; either TRBD1 or TRBD2 may supply D (5 bases each). The CDR3 runs to 12 residues. Germline V CDR1 and CDR2: SGHRS, YFSETQ. With 5 bases removed from V and 5 bases from J, the gap between germline ends came to 11 bases. CDR3 residues: CASRLRDHEQYF. The CDR3, as DNA: TGCGCCAGCAGACTGAGGGACCACGAGCAGTACTTC.

The V gene is TRBV5-5, the J gene TRBJ1-1; 9 positions match TRBD1. Germline-derived CDR1 and CDR2 are SGHKS and YYEKEE (reference sequence). With 4 bases clipped from V and 7 bases from J, the junction kept 11 bases outside the gene matches. CDR3 length: 15 residues. This CDR3 reads CASSDRGSRTGEAFF. The CDR3 DNA follows: TGTGCCAGCAGCGACAGGGGGTCGCGAACTGGTGAAGCTTTCTTT.

In its sample, this clonotype was seen many times. The V and J genes are TRBV12-3 or TRBV12-4 and TRBJ2-1; D not certain. Trimming removed 1 base at V and 11 bases at J, with 15 bases between. The CDR3 spans 14 residues. CDR3 coding DNA: TGTGCCAGCAGTTTAGGAGGCTGGGCAAACAAGCAGTTCTTC. Translation gives CASSLGGWANKQFF.

This clonotype was counted at least ten times. This sequence joins TRBV20-1 and TRBJ2-1; 9 bases align to TRBD2. The CDR3 spans 16 residues. J lost 2 bases, V lost 3 bases, and 8 bases had no gene match. The germline V gene has CDR1 DFQATT and CDR2 SNEGSKA (reference sequence). DNA of the CDR3: TGCAGTGCTAGGTTAATAGCGGGAGCTGCCTACAATGAGCAGTTCTTC. Protein: CSARLIAGAAYNEQFF.